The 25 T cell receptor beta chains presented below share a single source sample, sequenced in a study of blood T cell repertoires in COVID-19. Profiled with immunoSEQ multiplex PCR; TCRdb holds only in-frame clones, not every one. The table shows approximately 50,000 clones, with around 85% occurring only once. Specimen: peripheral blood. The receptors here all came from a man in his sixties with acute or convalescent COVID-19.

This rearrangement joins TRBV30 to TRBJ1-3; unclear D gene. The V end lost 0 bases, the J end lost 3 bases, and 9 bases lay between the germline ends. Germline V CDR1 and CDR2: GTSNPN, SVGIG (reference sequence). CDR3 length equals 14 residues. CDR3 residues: CAWSVWEVGNTIYF. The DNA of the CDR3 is TGTGCCTGGAGTGTATGGGAGGTTGGAAACACCATATATTTT.

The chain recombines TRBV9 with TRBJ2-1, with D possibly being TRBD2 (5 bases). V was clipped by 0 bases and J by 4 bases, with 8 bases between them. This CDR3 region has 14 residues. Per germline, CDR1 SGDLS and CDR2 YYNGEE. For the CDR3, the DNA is TGTGCCAGCAGCGTAGGAACTAGATACAATGAGCAGTTCTTC. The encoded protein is CASSVGTRYNEQFF.

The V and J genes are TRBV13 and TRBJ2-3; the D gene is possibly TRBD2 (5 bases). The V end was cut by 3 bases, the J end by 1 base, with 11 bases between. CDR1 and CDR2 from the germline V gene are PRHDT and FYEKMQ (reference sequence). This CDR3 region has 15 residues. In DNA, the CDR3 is TGTGCCAGCAGCTTTTCCTACGGGGGCACAGATACGCAGTATTTT. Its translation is CASSFSYGGTDTQYF.

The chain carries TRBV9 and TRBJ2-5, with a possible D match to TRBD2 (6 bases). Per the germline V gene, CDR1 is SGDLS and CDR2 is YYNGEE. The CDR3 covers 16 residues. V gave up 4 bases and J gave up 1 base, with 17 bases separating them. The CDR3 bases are TGTGCCAGCAGCAGTCCGGCTAGCGCGAGCCAAGAGACCCAGTACTTC. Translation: CASSSPASASQETQYF.

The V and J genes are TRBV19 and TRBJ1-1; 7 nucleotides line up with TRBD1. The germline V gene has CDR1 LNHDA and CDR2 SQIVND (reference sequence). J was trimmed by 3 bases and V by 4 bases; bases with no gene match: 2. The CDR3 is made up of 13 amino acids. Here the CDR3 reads CASSRQGDTEAFF. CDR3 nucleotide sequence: TGTGCCAGTAGTAGACAGGGAGACACTGAAGCTTTCTTT.

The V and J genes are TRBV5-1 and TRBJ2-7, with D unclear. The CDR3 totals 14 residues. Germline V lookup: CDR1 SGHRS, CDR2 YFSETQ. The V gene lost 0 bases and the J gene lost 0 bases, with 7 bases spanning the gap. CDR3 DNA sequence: TGCGCCAGCAGCTTGGGGCAGGACTCCTACGAGCAGTACTTC. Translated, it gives CASSLGQDSYEQYF.

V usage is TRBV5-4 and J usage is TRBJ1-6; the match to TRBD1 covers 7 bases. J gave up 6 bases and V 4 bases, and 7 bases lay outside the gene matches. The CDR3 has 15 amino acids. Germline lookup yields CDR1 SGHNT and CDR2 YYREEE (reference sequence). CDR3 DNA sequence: TGTGCCAGCAGCCGGACCGGGACAGCTAATTCACCCCTCCACTTT. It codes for CASSRTGTANSPLHF.

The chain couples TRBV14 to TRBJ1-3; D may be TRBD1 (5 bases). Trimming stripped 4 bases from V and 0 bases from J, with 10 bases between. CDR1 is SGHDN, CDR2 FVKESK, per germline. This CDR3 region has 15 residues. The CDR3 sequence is CASSRRGTSGNTIYF. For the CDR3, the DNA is TGTGCCAGCAGCCGTCGGGGGACCTCTGGAAACACCATATATTTT.

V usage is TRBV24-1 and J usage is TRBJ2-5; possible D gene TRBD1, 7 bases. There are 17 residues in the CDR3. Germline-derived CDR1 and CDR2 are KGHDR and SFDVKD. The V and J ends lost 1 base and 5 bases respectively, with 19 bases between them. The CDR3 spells CATSDFWGSGGSETQYF. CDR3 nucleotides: TGTGCCACCAGTGATTTTTGGGGTTCAGGGGGGAGTGAGACCCAGTACTTC.

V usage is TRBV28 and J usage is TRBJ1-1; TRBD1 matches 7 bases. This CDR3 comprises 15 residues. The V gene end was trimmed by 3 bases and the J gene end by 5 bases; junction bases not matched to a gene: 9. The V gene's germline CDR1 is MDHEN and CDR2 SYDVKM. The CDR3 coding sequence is TGTGCCAGCAGTTTGAGACAGGGCGGGCTAACTGAAGCTTTCTTT. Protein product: CASSLRQGGLTEAFF.

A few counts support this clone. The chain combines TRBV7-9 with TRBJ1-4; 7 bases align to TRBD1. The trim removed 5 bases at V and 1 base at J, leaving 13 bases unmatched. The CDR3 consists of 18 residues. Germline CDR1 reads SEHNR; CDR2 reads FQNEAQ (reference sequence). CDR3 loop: CASSPSTGFMGTNEKLFF. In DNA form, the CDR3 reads TGTGCCAGCAGCCCTTCGACAGGGTTTATGGGAACTAATGAAAAACTGTTTTTT.

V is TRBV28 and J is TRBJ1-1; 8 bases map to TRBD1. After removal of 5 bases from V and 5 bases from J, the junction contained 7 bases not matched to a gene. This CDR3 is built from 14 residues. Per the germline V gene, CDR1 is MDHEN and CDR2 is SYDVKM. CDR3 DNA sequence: TGTGCCAGCAGTCATCAGGGGGCGCGAACTGAAGCTTTCTTT. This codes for CASSHQGARTEAFF.

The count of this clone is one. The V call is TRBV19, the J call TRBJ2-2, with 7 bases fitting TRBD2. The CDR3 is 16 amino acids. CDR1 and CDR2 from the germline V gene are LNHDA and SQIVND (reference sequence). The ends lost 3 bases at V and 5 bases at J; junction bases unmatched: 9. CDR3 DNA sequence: TGTGCCAGTAGTATCCAACCGGGACTAATAACCGGGGAGCTGTTTTTT. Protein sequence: CASSIQPGLITGELFF.

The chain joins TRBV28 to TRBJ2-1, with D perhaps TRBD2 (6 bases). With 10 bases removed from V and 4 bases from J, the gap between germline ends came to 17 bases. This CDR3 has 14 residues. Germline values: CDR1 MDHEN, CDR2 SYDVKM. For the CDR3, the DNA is TGTGCCATTAAGGCGGGGACCCAGTACAATGAGCAGTTCTTC. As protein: CAIKAGTQYNEQFF.

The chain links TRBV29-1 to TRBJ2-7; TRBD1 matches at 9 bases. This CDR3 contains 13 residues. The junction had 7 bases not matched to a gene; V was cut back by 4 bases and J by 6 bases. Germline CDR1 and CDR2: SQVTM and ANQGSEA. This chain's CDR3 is CSVVRGQGGEQYF. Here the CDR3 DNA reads TGCAGCGTTGTCCGGGGACAGGGCGGCGAGCAGTACTTC.

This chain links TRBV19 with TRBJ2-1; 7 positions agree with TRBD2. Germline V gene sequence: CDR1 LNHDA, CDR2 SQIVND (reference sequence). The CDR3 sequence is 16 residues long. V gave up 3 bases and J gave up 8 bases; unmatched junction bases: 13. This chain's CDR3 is CASSIGLAAGRDEQFF. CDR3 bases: TGTGCCAGTAGTATCGGGCTAGCGGCTGGACGGGATGAGCAGTTCTTC. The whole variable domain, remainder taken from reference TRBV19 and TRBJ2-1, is DGGITQSPKYLFRKEGQNVTLSCEQNLNHDAMYWYRQDPGQGLRLIYYSQIVNDFQKGDIAEGYSVSREKKESFPLTVTSAQKNPTAFYLCASSIGLAAGRDEQFFGPGTRLTVL.

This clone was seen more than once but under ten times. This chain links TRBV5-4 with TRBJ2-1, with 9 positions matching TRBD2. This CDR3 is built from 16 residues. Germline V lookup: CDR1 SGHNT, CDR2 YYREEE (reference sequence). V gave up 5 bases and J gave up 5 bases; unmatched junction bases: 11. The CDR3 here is CASREGLALRDNEQFF. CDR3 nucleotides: TGTGCCAGCAGGGAGGGACTAGCCCTAAGGGACAATGAGCAGTTCTTC.

CDR3 amino acids: CASSLGAGEILFCRFQYF. CDR3 nucleotide sequence: TGTGCCAGCAGCTTAGGGGCAGGGGAAATTCTGTTTTGTCGTTTTCAGTACTTC. The chain recombines TRBV7-3 with TRBJ2-4; perhaps TRBD1 as D (6 bases). This CDR3 contains 18 residues. Germline CDR1 reads SGHTA; CDR2 reads FQGTGA. V was trimmed by 2 bases and J by 11 bases, leaving 28 bases between them.

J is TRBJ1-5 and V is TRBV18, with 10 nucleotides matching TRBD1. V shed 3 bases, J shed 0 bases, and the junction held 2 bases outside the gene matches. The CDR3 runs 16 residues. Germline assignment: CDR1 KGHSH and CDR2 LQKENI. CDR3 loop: CASSPDRGSSNQPQHF. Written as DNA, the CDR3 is TGTGCCAGCTCACCGGACAGGGGGTCTAGCAATCAGCCCCAGCATTTT.

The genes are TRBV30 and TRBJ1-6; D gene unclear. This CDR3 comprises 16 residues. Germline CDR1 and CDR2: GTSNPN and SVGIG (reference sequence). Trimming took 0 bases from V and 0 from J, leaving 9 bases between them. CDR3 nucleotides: TGTGCCTGGAGTGTTGAGGCGGGCTCCTATAATTCACCCCTCCACTTT. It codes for CAWSVEAGSYNSPLHF.

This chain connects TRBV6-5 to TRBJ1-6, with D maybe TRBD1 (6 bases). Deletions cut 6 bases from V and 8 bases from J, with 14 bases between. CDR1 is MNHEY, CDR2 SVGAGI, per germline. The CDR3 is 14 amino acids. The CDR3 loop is CASRDQGTYSPLHF. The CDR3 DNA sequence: TGTGCCAGCAGGGACCAGGGGACGTATTCACCCCTCCACTTT.

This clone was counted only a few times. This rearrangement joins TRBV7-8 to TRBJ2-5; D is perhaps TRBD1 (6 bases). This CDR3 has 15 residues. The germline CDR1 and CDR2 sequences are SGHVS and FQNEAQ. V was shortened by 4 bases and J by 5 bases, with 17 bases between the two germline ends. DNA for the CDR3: TGTGCCAGCAGCTACCTACAGGGCTGGCGGGAGACCCAGTACTTC. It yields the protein CASSYLQGWRETQYF.

CDR3 bases: TGTGCCAGCAGCTTAGAAGAGAGGGACAGACAGTATTTT. Translated: CASSLEERDRQYF. The chain links TRBV7-2 to TRBJ2-3, with TRBD1 matching 7 bases. CDR1 and CDR2 from the germline V gene are SGHTA and FQGNSA. The V gene end was trimmed by 1 base and the J gene end by 12 bases; junction bases not matched to a gene: 7. This CDR3 is built from 13 residues. The full variable domain, in which reference TRBV7-2 and TRBJ2-3 provide the parts outside the CDR3, is GAGVSQSPSNKVTEKGKDVELRCDPISGHTALYWYRQSLGQGLEFLIYFQGNSAPDKSGLPSDRFSAERTGGSVSTLTIQRTQQEDSAVYLCASSLEERDRQYFGPGTRLTVL.

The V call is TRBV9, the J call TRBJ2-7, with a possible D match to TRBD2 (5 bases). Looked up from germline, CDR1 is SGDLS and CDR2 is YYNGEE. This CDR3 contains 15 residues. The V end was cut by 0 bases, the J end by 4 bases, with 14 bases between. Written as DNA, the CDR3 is TGTGCCAGCAGCGTAGCGGGCGGGTCCTCTTACGAGCAGTACTTC. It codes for CASSVAGGSSYEQYF. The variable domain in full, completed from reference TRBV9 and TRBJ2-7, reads DSGVTQTPKHLITATGQRVTLRCSPRSGDLSVYWYQQSLDQGLQFLIQYYNGEERAKGNILERFSAQQFPDLHSELNLSSLELGDSALYFCASSVAGGSSYEQYFGPGTRLTVT.

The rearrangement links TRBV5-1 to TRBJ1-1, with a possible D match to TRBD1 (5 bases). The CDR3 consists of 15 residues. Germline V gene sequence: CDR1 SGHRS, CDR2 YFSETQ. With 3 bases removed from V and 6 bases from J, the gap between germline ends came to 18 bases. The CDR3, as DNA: TGCGCCAGCAGCTCCCTAGGGGTCGGGCAGTCTGAAGCTTTCTTT. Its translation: CASSSLGVGQSEAFF. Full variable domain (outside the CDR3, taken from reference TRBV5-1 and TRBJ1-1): KAGVTQTPRYLIKTRGQQVTLSCSPISGHRSVSWYQQTPGQGLQFLFEYFSETQRNKGNFPGRFSGRQFSNSRSEMNVSTLELGDSALYLCASSSLGVGQSEAFFGQGTRLTVV.